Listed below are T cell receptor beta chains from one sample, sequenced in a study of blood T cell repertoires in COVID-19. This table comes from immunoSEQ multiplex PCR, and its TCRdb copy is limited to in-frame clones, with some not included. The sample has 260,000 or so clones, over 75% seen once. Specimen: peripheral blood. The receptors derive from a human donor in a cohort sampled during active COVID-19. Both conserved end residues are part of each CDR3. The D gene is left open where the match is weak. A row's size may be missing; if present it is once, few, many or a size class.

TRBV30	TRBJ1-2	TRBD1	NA	CAWSPTGGIGYTF	TGTGCCTGGAGTCCAACAGGGGGCATTGGCTACACCTTC
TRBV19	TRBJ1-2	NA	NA	CASSVGARQTGYTF	TGTGCCAGTAGTGTGGGGGCCCGTCAGACGGGCTACACCTTC
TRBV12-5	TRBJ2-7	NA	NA	CASGASKGLAHEQYF	TGTGCTAGTGGTGCCTCCAAGGGACTTGCCCACGAGCAGTACTTC
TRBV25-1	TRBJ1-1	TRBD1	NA	CASSRQGLGTEAFF	TGTGCCAGCAGCCGACAGGGGCTAGGCACTGAAGCTTTCTTT
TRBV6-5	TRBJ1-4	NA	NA	CASSYSGASGEKLFF	TGTGCCAGCAGTTACTCAGGGGCGAGTGGTGAAAAACTGTTTTTT
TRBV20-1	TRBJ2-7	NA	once	CSASYGDEQYF	TGCAGTGCTAGTTACGGGGACGAGCAGTACTTC
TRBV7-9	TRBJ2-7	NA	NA	CASSLGGDEQYF	TGTGCCAGCAGCTTAGGGGGGGACGAGCAGTACTTC
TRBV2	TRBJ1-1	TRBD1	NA	CASGWMTRGLNTEAFF	TGTGCCAGCGGGTGGATGACAAGGGGGCTGAACACTGAAGCTTTCTTT
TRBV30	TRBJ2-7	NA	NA	CAWSTPPFGALTSYEQYF	TGTGCCTGGAGTACCCCCCCGTTTGGAGCTCTGACCTCCTACGAGCAGTACTTC
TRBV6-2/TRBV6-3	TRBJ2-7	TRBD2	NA	CASSSGTSGRPSSYEQYF	TGTGCCAGCAGTTCCGGGACTAGCGGGAGGCCTAGCTCCTACGAGCAGTACTTC
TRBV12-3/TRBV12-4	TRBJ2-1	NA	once	CASSLMRANEQFF	TGTGCCAGCAGTTTAATGCGGGCCAATGAGCAGTTCTTC
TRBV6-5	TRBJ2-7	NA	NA	CASSRWTVTMREQYF	TGTGCCAGCAGCCGGTGGACAGTTACGATGAGGGAGCAGTACTTC
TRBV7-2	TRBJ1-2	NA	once	CAKGEGRNYGYTF	TGTGCAAAAGGGGAGGGGCGGAACTATGGCTACACCTTC
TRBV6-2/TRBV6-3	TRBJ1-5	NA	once	CASSQIAGLNQPQHF	TGTGCCAGCAGCCAGATCGCGGGACTTAATCAGCCCCAGCATTTT
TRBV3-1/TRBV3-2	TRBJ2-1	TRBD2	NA	CASVMTSGNYNEQFF	TGTGCCAGCGTTATGACTAGCGGGAACTACAATGAGCAGTTCTTC
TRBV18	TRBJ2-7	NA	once	CASSPTSSGVNEQYF	TGTGCCAGCTCACCAACCTCCTCAGGGGTTAACGAGCAGTACTTC
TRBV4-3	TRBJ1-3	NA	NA	CASSQDGRGGGYTIYF	TGCGCCAGCAGCCAAGATGGAAGGGGAGGTGGATACACCATATATTTT
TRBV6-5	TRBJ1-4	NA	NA	CASSLRGTNEKLFF	TGTGCCAGCAGTCTCCGGGGAACTAATGAAAAACTGTTTTTT
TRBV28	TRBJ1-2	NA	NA	CASSLGGGHYGYTF	TGTGCCAGCAGTTTGGGCGGGGGCCACTATGGCTACACCTTC
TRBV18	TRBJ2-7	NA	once	CASSPDRQVYEQYF	TGTGCCAGCTCACCAGATAGACAGGTTTACGAGCAGTACTTC
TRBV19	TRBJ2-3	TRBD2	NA	CASSRRLAGSSHTQYF	TGTGCCAGTAGTAGGCGTCTAGCGGGCAGTTCGCATACGCAGTATTTT
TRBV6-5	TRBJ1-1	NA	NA	CASKGKMNTEAFF	TGTGCCAGCAAGGGGAAAATGAACACTGAAGCTTTCTTT
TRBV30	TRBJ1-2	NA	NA	CAWSVGGSANYGYTF	TGTGCCTGGAGTGTGGGTGGCAGCGCTAACTATGGCTACACCTTC
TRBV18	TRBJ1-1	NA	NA	CASLGSGNTEAFF	TGTGCCAGCTTAGGCTCAGGGAACACTGAAGCTTTCTTT
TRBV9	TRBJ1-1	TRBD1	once	CASSVAGTANTEAFF	TGTGCCAGCAGCGTAGCCGGGACAGCTAACACTGAAGCTTTCTTT
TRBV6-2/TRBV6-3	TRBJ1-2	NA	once	CASSDRRDSYGYTF	TGTGCCAGCAGCGACCGGAGGGATTCCTATGGCTACACCTTC
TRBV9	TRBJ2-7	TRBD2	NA	CASSASTKRGRYEQYF	TGTGCCAGCAGCGCCTCGACTAAGCGGGGAAGGTACGAGCAGTACTTC
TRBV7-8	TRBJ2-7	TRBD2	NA	CASSLASGRIYEQYF	TGTGCCAGCAGCTTAGCTAGCGGGAGGATATACGAGCAGTACTTC
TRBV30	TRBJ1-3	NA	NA	CAWSSSSGNTIYF	TGTGCCTGGAGTAGTAGCTCTGGAAACACCATATATTTT
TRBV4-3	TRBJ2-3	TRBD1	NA	CASSLDREWADTQYF	TGCGCCAGCAGCTTGGACAGGGAATGGGCAGATACGCAGTATTTT
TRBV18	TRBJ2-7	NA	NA	CASSPGTGEQYF	TGTGCCAGCTCCCCAGGTACGGGCGAGCAGTACTTC
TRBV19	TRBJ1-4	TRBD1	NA	CASSNPTGDWNEKLFF	TGTGCCAGTAGTAACCCAACAGGGGATTGGAATGAAAAACTGTTTTTT
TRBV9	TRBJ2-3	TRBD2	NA	CASSVDNGGLYTQYF	TGTGCCAGCAGCGTAGATAACGGGGGGTTATATACGCAGTATTTT
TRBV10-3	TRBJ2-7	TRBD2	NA	CAISIAGRSSYEQYF	TGTGCCATCAGTATAGCGGGGAGGAGCTCCTACGAGCAGTACTTC
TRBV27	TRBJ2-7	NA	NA	CASSLQGLGEQYF	TGTGCCAGCAGCTTACAGGGATTGGGCGAGCAGTACTTC
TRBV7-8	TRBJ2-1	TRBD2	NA	CASSLSLSGRMNNEQFF	TGTGCCAGCAGCTTAAGTTTGAGCGGGAGGATGAACAATGAGCAGTTCTTC
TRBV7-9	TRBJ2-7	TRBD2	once	CASSPRLGEREWSGEQYF	TGTGCCAGCAGCCCCCGATTGGGGGAGCGGGAGTGGTCTGGGGAGCAGTACTTC
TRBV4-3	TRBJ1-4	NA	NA	CASSQGAPDEKLFF	TGCGCCAGCAGCCAAGGTGCCCCGGATGAAAAACTGTTTTTT
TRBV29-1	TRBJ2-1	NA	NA	CSVGQNEQFF	TGCAGCGTTGGGCAGAATGAGCAGTTCTTC
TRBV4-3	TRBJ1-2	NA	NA	CASSFLERDIYGYTF	TGCGCCAGCAGCTTTTTAGAGCGGGACATTTACGGCTACACCTTC
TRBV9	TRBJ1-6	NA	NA	CASSSPREGSYYSPLHF	TGTGCCAGCAGCTCCCCCCGGGAGGGGTCTTATTATTCACCCCTCCACTTT
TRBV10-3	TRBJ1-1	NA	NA	CAISESIQGTEAFF	TGTGCCATCAGTGAGTCGATACAGGGCACTGAAGCTTTCTTT
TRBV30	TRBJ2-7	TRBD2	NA	CAWSPAGGGQYF	TGTGCCTGGAGTCCAGCGGGAGGTGGGCAGTACTTC
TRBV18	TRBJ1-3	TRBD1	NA	CASIRDSGNTIYF	TGTGCCAGCATCCGGGACAGCGGAAACACCATATATTTT
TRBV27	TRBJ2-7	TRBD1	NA	CASSPGTASYEQYF	TGTGCCAGCAGCCCCGGGACAGCTTCCTACGAGCAGTACTTC
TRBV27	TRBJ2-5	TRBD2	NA	CATGRAGETQYF	TGTGCCACCGGGAGGGCCGGCGAGACCCAGTACTTC
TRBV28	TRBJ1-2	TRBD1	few	CASNSPKSTGSYGYTF	TGTGCCAGCAATTCCCCAAAATCGACAGGGAGTTATGGCTACACCTTC
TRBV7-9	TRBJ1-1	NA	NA	CASSLPGGGTEAFF	TGTGCCAGCAGCCTCCCTGGTGGAGGGACTGAAGCTTTCTTT
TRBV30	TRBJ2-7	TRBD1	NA	CAFLTGKGSYEQYF	TGTGCCTTCCTGACAGGGAAAGGTTCCTACGAGCAGTACTTC
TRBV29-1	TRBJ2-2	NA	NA	CSVDRGGWNNTGELFF	TGCAGCGTTGATAGGGGGGGTTGGAACAACACCGGGGAGCTGTTTTTT
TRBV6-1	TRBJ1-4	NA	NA	CASSEGGENEKLFF	TGTGCCAGCAGTGAAGGGGGAGAGAATGAAAAACTGTTTTTT
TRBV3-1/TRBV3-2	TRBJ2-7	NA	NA	CASSALGGMGEQYF	TGTGCCAGCAGCGCGCTTGGGGGGATGGGCGAGCAGTACTTC
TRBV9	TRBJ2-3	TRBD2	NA	CASSPLGLAGGSTDTQYF	TGTGCCAGCAGCCCACTTGGACTAGCGGGGGGATCCACAGATACGCAGTATTTT
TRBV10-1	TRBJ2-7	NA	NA	CASSAGLDYEQYF	TGCGCCAGCAGTGCGGGTCTCGACTACGAGCAGTACTTC
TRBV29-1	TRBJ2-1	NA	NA	CSGGVTAYNEQFF	TGCAGTGGCGGGGTCACCGCCTACAATGAGCAGTTCTTC